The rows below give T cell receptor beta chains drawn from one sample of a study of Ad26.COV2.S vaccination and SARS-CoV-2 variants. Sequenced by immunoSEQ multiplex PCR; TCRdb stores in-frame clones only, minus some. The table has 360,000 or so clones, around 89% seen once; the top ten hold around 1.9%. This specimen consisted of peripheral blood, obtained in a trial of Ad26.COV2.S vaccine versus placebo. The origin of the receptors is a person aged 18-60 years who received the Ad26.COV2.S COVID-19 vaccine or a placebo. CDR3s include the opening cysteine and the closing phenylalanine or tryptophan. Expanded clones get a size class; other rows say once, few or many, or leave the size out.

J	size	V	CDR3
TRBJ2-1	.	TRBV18	CASSPLGSSYNEQFF
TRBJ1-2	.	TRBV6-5	CASSYTVNYGYTF
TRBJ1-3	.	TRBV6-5	CASASGTAGNTIYF
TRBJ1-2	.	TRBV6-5	CASSYGQPNYGYTF
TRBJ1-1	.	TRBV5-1	CASSSAGGTTEAFF
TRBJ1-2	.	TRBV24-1	CATSESGWDPVRGYGYTF
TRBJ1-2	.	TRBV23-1	CASNLETGDNGYTF
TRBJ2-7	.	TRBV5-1	CASSLATGEQYF
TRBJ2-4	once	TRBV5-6	CASSRGENIQYF
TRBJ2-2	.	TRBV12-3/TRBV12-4	CASSLRGAGELFF
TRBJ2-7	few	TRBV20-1	CSASRPEPYEQYF
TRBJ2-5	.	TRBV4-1	CASSPEPGRTQYF